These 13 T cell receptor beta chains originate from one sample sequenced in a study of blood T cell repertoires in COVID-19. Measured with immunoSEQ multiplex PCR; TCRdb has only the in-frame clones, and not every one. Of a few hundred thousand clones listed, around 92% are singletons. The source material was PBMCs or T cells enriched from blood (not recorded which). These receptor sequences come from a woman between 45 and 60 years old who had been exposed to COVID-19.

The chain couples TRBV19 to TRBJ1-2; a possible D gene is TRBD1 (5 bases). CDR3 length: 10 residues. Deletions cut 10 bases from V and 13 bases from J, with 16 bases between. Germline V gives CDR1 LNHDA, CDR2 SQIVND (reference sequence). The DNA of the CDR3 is TGTGCCACCACGGAACAGGTTTGCACCTTC. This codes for CATTEQVCTF.

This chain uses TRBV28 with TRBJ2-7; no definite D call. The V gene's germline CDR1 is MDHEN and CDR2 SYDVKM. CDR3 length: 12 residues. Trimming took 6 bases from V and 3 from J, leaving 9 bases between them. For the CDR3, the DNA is TGTGCCAGCAGCTATAGAGGCTACGAGCAGTACTTC. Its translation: CASSYRGYEQYF.

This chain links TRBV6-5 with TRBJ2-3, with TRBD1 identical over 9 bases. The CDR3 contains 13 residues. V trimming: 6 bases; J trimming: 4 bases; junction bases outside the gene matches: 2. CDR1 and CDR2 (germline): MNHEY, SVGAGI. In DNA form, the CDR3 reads TGTGCCAGCAGGGGACAGGGCTCAGATACGCAGTATTTT. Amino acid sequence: CASRGQGSDTQYF.

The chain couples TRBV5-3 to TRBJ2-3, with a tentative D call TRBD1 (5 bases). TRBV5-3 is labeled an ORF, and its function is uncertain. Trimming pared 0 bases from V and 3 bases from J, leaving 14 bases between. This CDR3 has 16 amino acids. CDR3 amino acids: CARSLETGRYTDTQYF. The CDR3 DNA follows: TGTGCCAGAAGCTTGGAAACAGGAAGATATACAGATACGCAGTATTTT.

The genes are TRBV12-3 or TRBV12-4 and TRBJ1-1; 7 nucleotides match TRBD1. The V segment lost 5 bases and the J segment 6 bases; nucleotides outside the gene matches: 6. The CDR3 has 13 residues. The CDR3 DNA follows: TGTGCCAGCAGTCAATCGACAGGGCCTGAAGCTTTCTTT. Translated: CASSQSTGPEAFF.

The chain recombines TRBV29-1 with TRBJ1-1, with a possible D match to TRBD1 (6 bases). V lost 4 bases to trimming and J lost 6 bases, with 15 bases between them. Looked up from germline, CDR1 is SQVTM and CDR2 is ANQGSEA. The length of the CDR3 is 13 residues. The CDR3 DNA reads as TGCAGCGTTGTTGGCCAGGGGTGGGCTGAAGCTTTCTTT. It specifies CSVVGQGWAEAFF.

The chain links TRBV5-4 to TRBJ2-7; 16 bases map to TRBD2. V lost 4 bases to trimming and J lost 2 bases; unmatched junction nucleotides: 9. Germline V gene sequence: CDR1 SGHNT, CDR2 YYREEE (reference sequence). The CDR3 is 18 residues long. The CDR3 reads CASSAKGLAGGAPYEQYF. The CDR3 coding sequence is TGTGCCAGCAGCGCCAAGGGACTAGCGGGGGGGGCCCCCTACGAGCAGTACTTC.

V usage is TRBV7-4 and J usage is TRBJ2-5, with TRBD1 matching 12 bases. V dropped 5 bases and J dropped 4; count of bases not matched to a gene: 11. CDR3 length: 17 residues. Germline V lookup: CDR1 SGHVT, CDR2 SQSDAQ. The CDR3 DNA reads TGTGCCAGCAGCAGCTGGAGGGGACAGGGGGCCGGAGAGACCCAGTACTTC. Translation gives CASSSWRGQGAGETQYF.

CDR3 bases: TGTGCCAGCAGCTCCGACAGGGTGGAGTACTTC. It specifies CASSSDRVEYF. The V and J genes are TRBV7-9 and TRBJ2-7; 7 nucleotides line up with TRBD1. CDR1 is SEHNR, CDR2 FQNEAQ, per germline (reference sequence). CDR3 length equals 11 residues. The junction had 5 bases not matched to a gene; V was cut back by 4 bases and J by 11 bases.

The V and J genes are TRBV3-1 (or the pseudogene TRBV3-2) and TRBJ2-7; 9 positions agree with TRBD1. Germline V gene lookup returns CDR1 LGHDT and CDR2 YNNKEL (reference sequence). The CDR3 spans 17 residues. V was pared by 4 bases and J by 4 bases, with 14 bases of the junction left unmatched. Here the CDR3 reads CASSRGTPGQGLYEQYF. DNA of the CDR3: TGTGCCAGCAGCCGCGGGACGCCGGGACAGGGACTATACGAGCAGTACTTC.

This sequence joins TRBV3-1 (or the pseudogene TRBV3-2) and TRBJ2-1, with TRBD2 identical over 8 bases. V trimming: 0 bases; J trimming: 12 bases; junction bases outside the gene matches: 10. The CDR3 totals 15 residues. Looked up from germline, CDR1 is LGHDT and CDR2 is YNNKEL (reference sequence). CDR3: CASSQEGLGSRGQFF. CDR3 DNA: TGTGCCAGCAGCCAAGAGGGACTAGGGTCGAGAGGGCAGTTCTTC.

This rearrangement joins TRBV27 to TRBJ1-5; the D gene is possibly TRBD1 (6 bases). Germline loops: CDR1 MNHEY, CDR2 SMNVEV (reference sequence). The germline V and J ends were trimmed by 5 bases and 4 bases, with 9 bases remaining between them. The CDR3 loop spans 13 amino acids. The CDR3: CASSRGGNQPQHF. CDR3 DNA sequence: TGTGCCAGCAGTAGGGGGGGGAATCAGCCCCAGCATTTT.

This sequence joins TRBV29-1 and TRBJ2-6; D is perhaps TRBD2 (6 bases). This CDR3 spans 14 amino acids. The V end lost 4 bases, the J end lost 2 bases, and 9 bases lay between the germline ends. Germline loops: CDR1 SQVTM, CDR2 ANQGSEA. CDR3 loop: CSVASGAGANVLTF. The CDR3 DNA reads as TGCAGCGTTGCTTCGGGGGCTGGGGCCAACGTCCTGACTTTC.